The rows below give T cell receptor beta chains drawn from one sample of a study of cytomegalovirus exposure and HLA in healthy donors. Data came from immunoSEQ multiplex PCR; TCRdb stores just in-frame clones and leaves some out. Here the sample spans fewer than 200,000 clones, about 82% being singletons. The sample consisted of PBMCs. These receptor sequences come from a woman aged 18-30 years in good health and CMV-seronegative. Both conserved end residues are part of each CDR3. Fields, in order: J gene, clone size, D gene, V gene, CDR3 DNA, CDR3 protein. D genes are given only for firm matches. Size is omitted from some rows. Given values are once, few, many or a class for expanded clones.

j_gene: TRBJ2-1; abundance: -; d_gene: TRBD2; v_gene: TRBV7-8; CDR3nt: TGTGCCAGCAGCCCACGGGAGGGGCGTAATGAGCAGTTCTTC; CDR3aa: CASSPREGRNEQFF
j_gene: TRBJ2-7; abundance: -; d_gene: -; v_gene: TRBV19; CDR3nt: TGTGCCAGTAGCGATCCAGGGGCTAGCATCTTCGACGAGCAGTACTTC; CDR3aa: CASSDPGASIFDEQYF
j_gene: TRBJ2-1; abundance: -; d_gene: -; v_gene: TRBV30; CDR3nt: TGTGCCTATAGCGCCCTCTCCTACAATGAGCAGTTCTTC; CDR3aa: CAYSALSYNEQFF
j_gene: TRBJ1-4; abundance: -; d_gene: -; v_gene: TRBV4-1; CDR3nt: TGCGCCAGCAGCCAAGTACTTTGGGGGGGGACTGATGAAAAACTGTTTTTT; CDR3aa: CASSQVLWGGTDEKLFF
j_gene: TRBJ1-5; abundance: -; d_gene: -; v_gene: TRBV28; CDR3nt: TGTGCCAGCACCACTGACATGCTCCTATTCGTTGATAGCAATCAGCCCCAGCATTTT; CDR3aa: CASTTDMLLFVDSNQPQHF
j_gene: TRBJ2-7; abundance: -; d_gene: -; v_gene: TRBV5-1; CDR3nt: TGCGCCAGCAGCTTCGGACCGGAGGCATACTCCTACGAGCAGTACTTC; CDR3aa: CASSFGPEAYSYEQYF
j_gene: TRBJ1-5; abundance: few; d_gene: TRBD1; v_gene: TRBV28; CDR3nt: TGTGCCAGCAGTTCAGCAGGGGGCTCGGGTCAGCCCCAGCATTTT; CDR3aa: CASSSAGGSGQPQHF
j_gene: TRBJ1-4; abundance: -; d_gene: -; v_gene: TRBV28; CDR3nt: TGTGCCAGCAGTGGCCACAGGGTTACTAATGAAAAACTGTTTTTT; CDR3aa: CASSGHRVTNEKLFF
j_gene: TRBJ2-3; abundance: -; d_gene: -; v_gene: TRBV27; CDR3nt: TGTGCCAGCAGTCGTGGGGCTGGGGATACGCAGTATTTT; CDR3aa: CASSRGAGDTQYF
j_gene: TRBJ2-1; abundance: -; d_gene: -; v_gene: TRBV10-3; CDR3nt: TGTGCCATCAGTGAGTCTACAGTAGATGAGCAGTTCTTC; CDR3aa: CAISESTVDEQFF
j_gene: TRBJ1-1; abundance: -; d_gene: -; v_gene: TRBV11-2; CDR3nt: TGTGCCAGCAGCCCCCTCGCTGAAGCTTTCTTT; CDR3aa: CASSPLAEAFF
j_gene: TRBJ2-1; abundance: -; d_gene: TRBD2; v_gene: TRBV7-3; CDR3nt: TGTGCCAGCAGCTTAGGACCGGCTAGCGGCTACAATGAGCAGTTCTTC; CDR3aa: CASSLGPASGYNEQFF
j_gene: TRBJ2-7; abundance: -; d_gene: -; v_gene: TRBV5-1; CDR3nt: TGCGCCAGCAGCCGCTCAAGGGGGAGCTACGAGCAGTACTTC; CDR3aa: CASSRSRGSYEQYF
j_gene: TRBJ2-1; abundance: -; d_gene: TRBD2; v_gene: TRBV27; CDR3nt: TGTGCCAGCAGTTTCCGCGGACTAGCGGTCAATGAGCAGTTCTTC; CDR3aa: CASSFRGLAVNEQFF
j_gene: TRBJ2-2; abundance: -; d_gene: TRBD1; v_gene: TRBV6-5; CDR3nt: TGTGCCAGCAGTGAGGGGGCCTTGGGCGGGGAGCTGTTTTTT; CDR3aa: CASSEGALGGELFF
j_gene: TRBJ2-2; abundance: -; d_gene: -; v_gene: TRBV11-2; CDR3nt: TGTGCCTCACTAGAGAACACCGGGGAGCTGTTTTTT; CDR3aa: CASLENTGELFF
j_gene: TRBJ1-2; abundance: -; d_gene: TRBD1; v_gene: TRBV13; CDR3nt: TGTGCCAGCAGCTCGAGGACAGGGCAAGGCTACACCTTC; CDR3aa: CASSSRTGQGYTF
j_gene: TRBJ2-1; abundance: once; d_gene: -; v_gene: TRBV11-3; CDR3nt: TGTGCCAGCAGTCCAACAACGGCCCATCCTGAGGGAGTCTCCTACAATGAGCAGTTCTTC; CDR3aa: CASSPTTAHPEGVSYNEQFF
j_gene: TRBJ1-2; abundance: few; d_gene: -; v_gene: TRBV19; CDR3nt: TGTGCCAGTAGTATCCCGGTCATGAACTATGGCTACACCTTC; CDR3aa: CASSIPVMNYGYTF
j_gene: TRBJ1-5; abundance: -; d_gene: TRBD1; v_gene: TRBV30; CDR3nt: TGTGCCTGGAACCACAGGGGTGATCAGCCCCAGCATTTT; CDR3aa: CAWNHRGDQPQHF
j_gene: TRBJ1-5; abundance: -; d_gene: TRBD1; v_gene: TRBV27; CDR3nt: TGTGCCAGCAGTCCGCGCCCGACAGGGACCGGTGGGCAGCCCCAGCATTTT; CDR3aa: CASSPRPTGTGGQPQHF
j_gene: TRBJ2-7; abundance: -; d_gene: -; v_gene: TRBV4-3; CDR3nt: TGCGCCAGCAGCCGAGATTCTTACTCCTACGAGCAGTACTTC; CDR3aa: CASSRDSYSYEQYF
j_gene: TRBJ2-2; abundance: few; d_gene: -; v_gene: TRBV4-2; CDR3nt: TGTGCCAGCAGCCAAGACTTTGCAGCGAACACCGGGGAGCTGTTTTTT; CDR3aa: CASSQDFAANTGELFF
j_gene: TRBJ2-7; abundance: -; d_gene: -; v_gene: TRBV5-1; CDR3nt: TGCGCCAGCAGCTTCGCAGGGGCCTACGAGCAGTACTTC; CDR3aa: CASSFAGAYEQYF
j_gene: TRBJ2-3; abundance: -; d_gene: -; v_gene: TRBV11-2; CDR3nt: TGTGCCAGCAGCTTTTCGACTTTGGCAGATACGCAGTATTTT; CDR3aa: CASSFSTLADTQYF
j_gene: TRBJ1-4; abundance: -; d_gene: -; v_gene: TRBV5-4; CDR3nt: TGTGCCTGGGGCGCTGCCGGAACAAGGGTACTGTTTTTT; CDR3aa: CAWGAAGTRVLFF
j_gene: TRBJ2-2; abundance: -; d_gene: -; v_gene: TRBV28; CDR3nt: TGTGCCAGCAGTATTCTCTTAGACAGCCACACCGGGGAGCTGTTTTTT; CDR3aa: CASSILLDSHTGELFF
j_gene: TRBJ2-1; abundance: -; d_gene: TRBD2; v_gene: TRBV7-9; CDR3nt: TGTGCCAGCAGCCCTAGTTATGGAGCGGGAGATTGGAATGAGCAGTTCTTC; CDR3aa: CASSPSYGAGDWNEQFF
j_gene: TRBJ1-2; abundance: -; d_gene: TRBD1; v_gene: TRBV12-5; CDR3nt: TGTGCTAGTGCCCCTACGACAGGGGGCGATGTCTATGGCTACACCTTC; CDR3aa: CASAPTTGGDVYGYTF
j_gene: TRBJ2-3; abundance: -; d_gene: -; v_gene: TRBV10-3; CDR3nt: TGTGCCATCGGAGTGGTGGCCAGCGACACAGATACGCAGTATTTT; CDR3aa: CAIGVVASDTDTQYF
j_gene: TRBJ1-2; abundance: -; d_gene: -; v_gene: TRBV5-4; CDR3nt: TGTGCCAGCAGCTGGGGCGGGGGGGAGGCTAACTATGGCTACACCTTC; CDR3aa: CASSWGGGEANYGYTF
j_gene: TRBJ2-7; abundance: -; d_gene: TRBD2; v_gene: TRBV4-2; CDR3nt: TGTGCCAGCAGCCCTAGCGGGAGGGCCTCGGGAGGGCAGTACTTC; CDR3aa: CASSPSGRASGGQYF
j_gene: TRBJ2-3; abundance: -; d_gene: TRBD2; v_gene: TRBV7-2; CDR3nt: TGTGCCAGCAGCAATGGGGGGACTAGCAGAGATACGCAGTATTTT; CDR3aa: CASSNGGTSRDTQYF
j_gene: TRBJ2-3; abundance: few; d_gene: -; v_gene: TRBV6-6; CDR3nt: TGTGCCAGCAGTTCTCTAGCAGATACGCAGTATTTT; CDR3aa: CASSSLADTQYF
j_gene: TRBJ1-1; abundance: -; d_gene: TRBD1; v_gene: TRBV18; CDR3nt: TGTGCCAGCTCACCAAGCCAGGACAGGGGCACTGAAGCTTTCTTT; CDR3aa: CASSPSQDRGTEAFF
j_gene: TRBJ2-5; abundance: -; d_gene: TRBD2; v_gene: TRBV14; CDR3nt: TGTGCCAGCAGCCGGGGAGGGGAGACCCAGTACTTC; CDR3aa: CASSRGGETQYF
j_gene: TRBJ2-2; abundance: few; d_gene: -; v_gene: TRBV5-1; CDR3nt: TGCGCCAGCAGCTCATCATACAGGGCCGGGGAGCTGTTTTTT; CDR3aa: CASSSSYRAGELFF
j_gene: TRBJ2-1; abundance: -; d_gene: TRBD2; v_gene: TRBV6-1; CDR3nt: TGTGCCAGCATGGAGGGGACTAGCGGGAGAAATGAGCAGTTCTTC; CDR3aa: CASMEGTSGRNEQFF
j_gene: TRBJ1-1; abundance: -; d_gene: -; v_gene: TRBV5-1; CDR3nt: TGCGCCAGCAGCTTGGAAGGGGGAAACACTGAAGCTTTCTTT; CDR3aa: CASSLEGGNTEAFF
j_gene: TRBJ1-1; abundance: few; d_gene: TRBD1; v_gene: TRBV25-1; CDR3nt: TGTGCCAGCAGTAACCAGGGGGCGGCCACTGAAGCTTTCTTT; CDR3aa: CASSNQGAATEAFF
j_gene: TRBJ2-1; abundance: -; d_gene: -; v_gene: TRBV6-1; CDR3nt: TGTGCCAGCAGTGACCGTTTCTACTCCTACAATGAGCAGTTCTTC; CDR3aa: CASSDRFYSYNEQFF